This T cell receptor beta chain was recovered during a study of human thymus T cells. Germline loops: CDR1 GTSNPN, CDR2 SVGIG (reference sequence). With 0 bases removed from V and 9 bases from J, the gap between germline ends came to 5 bases. The CDR3 covers 10 residues. Resected material from corrective heart surgery provided the thymus tissue analysed. This table comes from immunoSEQ multiplex PCR, and its TCRdb copy is limited to in-frame clones, with some not included. Of 120,000 or so clones in the sample, around 94% were seen once. The rearrangement joins TRBV30 to TRBJ1-2; D not resolved. The sample was thymus tissue. The receptor comes from a boy less than two years old with a congenital heart defect but otherwise immunologically healthy. The chain's CDR3 is CAWSVVSYTF. CDR3 DNA sequence: TGTGCCTGGAGTGTAGTAAGCTACACCTTC. The whole variable domain, remainder taken from reference TRBV30 and TRBJ1-2, is SQTIHQWPATLVQPVGSPLSLECTVEGTSNPNLYWYRQAAGRGLQLLFYSVGIGQISSEVPQNLSASRPQDRQFILSSKKLLLSDSGFYLCAWSVVSYTFGSGTRLTVV.